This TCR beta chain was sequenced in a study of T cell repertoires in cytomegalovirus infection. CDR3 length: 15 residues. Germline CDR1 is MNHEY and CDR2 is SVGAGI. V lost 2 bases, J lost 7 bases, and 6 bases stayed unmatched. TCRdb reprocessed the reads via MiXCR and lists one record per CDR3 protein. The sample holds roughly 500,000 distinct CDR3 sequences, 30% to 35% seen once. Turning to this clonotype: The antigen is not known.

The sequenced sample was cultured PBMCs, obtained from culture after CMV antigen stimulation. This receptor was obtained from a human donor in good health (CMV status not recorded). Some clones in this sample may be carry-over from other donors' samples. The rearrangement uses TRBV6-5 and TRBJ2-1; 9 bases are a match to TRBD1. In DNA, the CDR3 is TGTGCCAGCAGTTACGAGCGGACAGGGGAGAATGAGCAGTTCTTC. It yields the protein CASSYERTGENEQFF.